This T cell receptor beta chain was profiled in a study of blood T cell repertoires in COVID-19. J was trimmed by 7 bases and V by 3 bases; bases with no gene match: 1. Germline loops: CDR1 SNHLY, CDR2 FYNNEI. The CDR3 has 14 amino acids. This clone appeared once. Method: immunoSEQ multiplex PCR; TCRdb's copy keeps in-frame clones and lacks some. This sample has about 280,000 clones; about 90% occur once, and the top ten carry roughly 2%. J is TRBJ2-1 and V is TRBV2; TRBD2 matches 12 bases. The receptor was derived from a woman in her 50s who had recovered from COVID-19. Source material: peripheral blood. CDR3 DNA sequence: TGTGCCAGCAGTGAGCTAGCGGGGGGGAATGAGCAGTTCTTC. Protein product: CASSELAGGNEQFF.